This TCR beta chain was recorded in a study of cytomegalovirus exposure and HLA in healthy donors. Overall study: There were about 85 million unique TCRs (from HLA-typed donors) in an early data release. There were several hundred genotyped donors. Of these, roughly 84% fell in the genetic ancestry cluster associated with self-reported Caucasian donors. Study results and caveats: The study found most TCR sequences rare, yet found some public TCRs in many donors. Only CMV serostatus was available as immune exposure information.

The CDR3 length is 14 residues. Germline CDR1 is MNHEY and CDR2 is SVGAGI. Trimming removed 8 bases at V and 6 bases at J, with 19 bases between. Use of 60 Vbeta and 13 Jbeta primers characterized the PCR. Assay: immunoSEQ multiplex PCR; the TCRdb copy retains only in-frame clones and omits some. This table has some 150,000 clones, 8.5% to 10% appearing once. As regards this clone: Its antigen is unknown.

J is TRBJ1-1 and V is TRBV6-5; D is perhaps TRBD1 (6 bases). The origin of this receptor is a man aged 45-60 years in good health and CMV-seronegative. Input material: PBMCs. The CDR3 protein is CASSSGAMIPEAFF. The CDR3 nucleotides read TGTGCCAGCTCTTCAGGGGCGATGATTCCTGAAGCTTTCTTT.